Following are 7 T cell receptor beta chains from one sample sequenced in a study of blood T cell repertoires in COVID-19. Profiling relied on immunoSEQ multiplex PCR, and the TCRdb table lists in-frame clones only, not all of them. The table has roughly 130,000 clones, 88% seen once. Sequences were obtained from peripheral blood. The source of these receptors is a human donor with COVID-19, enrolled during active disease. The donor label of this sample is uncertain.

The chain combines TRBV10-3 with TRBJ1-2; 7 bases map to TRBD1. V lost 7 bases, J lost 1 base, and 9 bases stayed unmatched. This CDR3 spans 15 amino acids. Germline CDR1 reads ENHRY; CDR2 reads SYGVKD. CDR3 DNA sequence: TGTGCCATCACCCCCGACAGGGCTATTAACTATGGCTACACCTTC. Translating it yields CAITPDRAINYGYTF.

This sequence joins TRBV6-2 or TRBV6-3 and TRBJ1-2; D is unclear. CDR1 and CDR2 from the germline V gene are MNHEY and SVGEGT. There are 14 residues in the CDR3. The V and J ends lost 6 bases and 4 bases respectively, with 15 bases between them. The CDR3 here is CASSPNAEIYGYTF. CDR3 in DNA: TGTGCCAGCAGCCCTAACGCGGAAATCTATGGCTACACCTTC.

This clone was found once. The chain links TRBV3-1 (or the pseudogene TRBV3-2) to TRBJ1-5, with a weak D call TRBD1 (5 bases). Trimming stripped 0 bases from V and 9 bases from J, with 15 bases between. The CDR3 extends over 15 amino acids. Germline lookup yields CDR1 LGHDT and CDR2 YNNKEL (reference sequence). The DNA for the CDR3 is TGTGCCAGCAGCCAAGATGTCGGGGGAGTCGGGCCCCAGCATTTT. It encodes CASSQDVGGVGPQHF.

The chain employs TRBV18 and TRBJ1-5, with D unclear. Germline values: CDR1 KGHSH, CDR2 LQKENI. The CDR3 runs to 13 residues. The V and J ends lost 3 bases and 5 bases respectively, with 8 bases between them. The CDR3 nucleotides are TGTGCCAGCTCACCGAACGAGGATCAGCCCCAGCATTTT. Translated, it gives CASSPNEDQPQHF.

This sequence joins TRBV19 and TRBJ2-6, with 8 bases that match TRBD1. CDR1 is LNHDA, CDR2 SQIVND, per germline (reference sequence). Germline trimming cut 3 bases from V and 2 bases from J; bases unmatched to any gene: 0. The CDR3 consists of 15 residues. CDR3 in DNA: TGTGCCAGTAGTATGGACAGGGCTGGGGCCAACGTCCTGACTTTC. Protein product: CASSMDRAGANVLTF.

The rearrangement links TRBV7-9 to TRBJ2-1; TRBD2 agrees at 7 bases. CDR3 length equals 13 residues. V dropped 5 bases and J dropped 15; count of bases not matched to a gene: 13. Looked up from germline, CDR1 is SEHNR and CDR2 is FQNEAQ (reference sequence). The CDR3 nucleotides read TGTGCCAGCAGCCCCCCCCTTATTGGGAGGGTGTTCTTC. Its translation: CASSPPLIGRVFF.

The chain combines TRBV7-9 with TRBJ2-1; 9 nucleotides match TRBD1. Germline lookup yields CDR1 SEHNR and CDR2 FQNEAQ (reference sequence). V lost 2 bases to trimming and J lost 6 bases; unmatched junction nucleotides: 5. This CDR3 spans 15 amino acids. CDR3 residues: CASSLSRTGANEQFF. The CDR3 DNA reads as TGTGCCAGCAGCTTAAGTAGGACAGGGGCCAATGAGCAGTTCTTC.